Reported below is one T cell receptor (beta chain). The junction departs from the called germline gene at one end, perhaps through a read error. TCRdb itself ran the RT-PCR reads through MiXCR, one entry per CDR3 protein. The sample yields about 570,000 distinct CDR3 sequences, about 11% seen once. This sample stems from a study of response to subunit inactivated influenza vaccine. CDR3 length: 12 residues. CDR1 SGHAT and CDR2 FQNNGV come from the germline V gene. These data were likewise used in another study, on T cells expressing NK-cell markers. That work adds: Generation of TCR beta cDNA was performed by 5'RACE template switching incorporating UMIs. Out of eight donors sequenced, seven tested HCMV-seropositive and the remaining one seronegative. The use of an anti-gamma-delta TCR antibody, which was added in several experiments, restricted sorting to T cells expressing alpha-beta TCR. The study found dominant NKG2C+ clonotypes at about 1.0-7.0% of CD8+ T cells in six donors.

Sequencing used PBMCs from blood, obtained on the day of vaccination. This receptor was taken from a middle-aged man who received an inactivated influenza vaccine. This rearrangement joins TRBV11-2 to TRBJ2-1, with a weak D call TRBD2 (5 bases). DNA for the CDR3: TGTGCCAGCAGCACCCTACCAGGCCCCGGGGTCTTC. Amino acids: CASSTLPGPGVF.